This T cell receptor (beta chain) was sequenced for a study of T cell changes during pregnancy in multiple sclerosis. With 6 bases clipped from V and 0 bases from J, the junction kept 3 bases outside the gene matches. Germline V CDR1 and CDR2: MNHEY, SVGAGI. The CDR3 has 15 residues. Only in-frame clones appear in the TCRdb table, and some are missing; sequencing was by immunoSEQ multiplex PCR. The sample includes about 72,000 clones, 90% to 95% of them seen just once. The sample was peripheral blood, taken in the third trimester of pregnancy. This clonotype originated in a female donor in good health, enrolled as a control in a pregnancy study. The genes are TRBV6-5 and TRBJ2-5; 11 bases fit TRBD1. Here the CDR3 DNA reads TGTGCCAGCAGCGGGACAGGGGGGTACCAAGAGACCCAGTACTTC. It specifies CASSGTGGYQETQYF.